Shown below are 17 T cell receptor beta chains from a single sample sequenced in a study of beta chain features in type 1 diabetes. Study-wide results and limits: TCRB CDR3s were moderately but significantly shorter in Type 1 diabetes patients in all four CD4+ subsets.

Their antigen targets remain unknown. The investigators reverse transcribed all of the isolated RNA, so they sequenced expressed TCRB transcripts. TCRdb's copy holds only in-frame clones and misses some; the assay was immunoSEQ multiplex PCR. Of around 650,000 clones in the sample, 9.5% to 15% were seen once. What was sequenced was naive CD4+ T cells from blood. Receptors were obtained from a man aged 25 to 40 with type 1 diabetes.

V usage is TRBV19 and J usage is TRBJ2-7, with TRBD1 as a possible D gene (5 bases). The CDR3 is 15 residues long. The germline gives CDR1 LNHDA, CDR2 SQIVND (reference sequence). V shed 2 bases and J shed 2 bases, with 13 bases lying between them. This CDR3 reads CASSISHPRAYEQYF. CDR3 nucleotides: TGTGCCAGTAGTATAAGTCATCCCAGGGCCTACGAGCAGTACTTC.

This CDR3 reads CASSQRLSGVNIQYF. The CDR3 nucleotides are TGCGCCAGCAGCCAAAGACTGAGCGGGGTAAACATTCAGTACTTC. This sequence joins TRBV5-1 and TRBJ2-4, with 7 bases matching TRBD2. V shed 4 bases and J 6 bases; nucleotides not matched to a gene: 10. The CDR3 totals 15 residues. In germline, CDR1 is SGHRS, CDR2 YFSETQ. Drawing the rest from reference TRBV5-1 and TRBJ2-4, the complete variable domain is KAGVTQTPRYLIKTRGQQVTLSCSPISGHRSVSWYQQTPGQGLQFLFEYFSETQRNKGNFPGRFSGRQFSNSRSEMNVSTLELGDSALYLCASSQRLSGVNIQYFGAGTRLSVL.

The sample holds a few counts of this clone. CDR3: CASSQGPTDTQYF. CDR3 DNA: TGTGCCAGCAGCCAAGGTCCAACAGATACGCAGTATTTT. The gene calls are TRBV4-2 and TRBJ2-3, with D uncertain. The CDR3 is made up of 13 amino acids. With 1 base removed from V and 3 bases from J, the gap between germline ends came to 5 bases. Germline values: CDR1 LGHNA, CDR2 YNFKEQ.

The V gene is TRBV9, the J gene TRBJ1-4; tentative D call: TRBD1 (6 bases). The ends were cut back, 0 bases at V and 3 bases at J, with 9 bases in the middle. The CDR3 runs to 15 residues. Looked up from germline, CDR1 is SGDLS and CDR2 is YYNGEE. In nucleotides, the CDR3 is TGTGCCAGCAGCGTAGTGGACAGCTCTAATGAAAAACTGTTTTTT. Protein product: CASSVVDSSNEKLFF.

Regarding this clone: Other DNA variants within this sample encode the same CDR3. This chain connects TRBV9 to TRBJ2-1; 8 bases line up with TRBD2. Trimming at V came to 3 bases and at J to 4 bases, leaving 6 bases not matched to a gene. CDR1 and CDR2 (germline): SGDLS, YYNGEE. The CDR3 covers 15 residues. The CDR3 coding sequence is TGTGCCAGCAGCGGAGGAAGCGGGGGTTACAATGAGCAGTTCTTC. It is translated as CASSGGSGGYNEQFF.

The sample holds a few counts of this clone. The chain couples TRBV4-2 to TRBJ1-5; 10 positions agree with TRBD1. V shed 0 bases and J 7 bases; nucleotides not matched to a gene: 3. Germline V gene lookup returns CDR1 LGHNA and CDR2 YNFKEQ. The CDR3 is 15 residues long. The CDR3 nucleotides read TGTGCCAGCAGCCAAGATGGGGGACAGGGGCAGCCCCAGCATTTT. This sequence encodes CASSQDGGQGQPQHF.

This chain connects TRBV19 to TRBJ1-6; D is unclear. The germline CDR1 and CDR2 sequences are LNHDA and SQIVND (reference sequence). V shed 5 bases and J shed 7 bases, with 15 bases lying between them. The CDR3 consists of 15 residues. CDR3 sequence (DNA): TGTGCCAGTAGTTCAAGGACGAGCCTAAATTCACCCCTCCACTTT. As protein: CASSSRTSLNSPLHF. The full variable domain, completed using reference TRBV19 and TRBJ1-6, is DGGITQSPKYLFRKEGQNVTLSCEQNLNHDAMYWYRQDPGQGLRLIYYSQIVNDFQKGDIAEGYSVSREKKESFPLTVTSAQKNPTAFYLCASSSRTSLNSPLHFGNGTRLTVT.

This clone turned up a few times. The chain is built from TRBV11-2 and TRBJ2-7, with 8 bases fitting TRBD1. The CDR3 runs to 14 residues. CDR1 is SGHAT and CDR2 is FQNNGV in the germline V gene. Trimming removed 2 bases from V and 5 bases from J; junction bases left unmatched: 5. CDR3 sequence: CASSLRQGANEQYF. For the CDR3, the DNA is TGTGCCAGCAGCTTAAGGCAGGGGGCCAACGAGCAGTACTTC. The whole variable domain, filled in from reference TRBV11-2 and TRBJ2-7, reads EAGVAQSPRYKIIEKRQSVAFWCNPISGHATLYWYQQILGQGPKLLIQFQNNGVVDDSQLPKDRFSAERLKGVDSTLKIQPAKLEDSAVYLCASSLRQGANEQYFGPGTRLTVT.

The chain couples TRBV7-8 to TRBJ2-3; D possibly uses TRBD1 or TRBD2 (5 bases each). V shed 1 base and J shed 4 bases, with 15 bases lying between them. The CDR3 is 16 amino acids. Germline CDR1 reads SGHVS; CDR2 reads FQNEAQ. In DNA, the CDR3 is TGTGCCAGCAGCTTAGTCTACGGGGCCAGCCCAGATACGCAGTATTTT. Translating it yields CASSLVYGASPDTQYF.

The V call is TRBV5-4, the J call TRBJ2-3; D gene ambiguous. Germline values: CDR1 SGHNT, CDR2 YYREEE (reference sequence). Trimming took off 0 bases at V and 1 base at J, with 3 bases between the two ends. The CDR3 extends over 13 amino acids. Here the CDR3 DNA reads TGTGCCAGCAGCTTGGGGCGCACAGATACGCAGTATTTT. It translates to CASSLGRTDTQYF. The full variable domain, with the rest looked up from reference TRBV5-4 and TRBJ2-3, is ETGVTQSPTHLIKTRGQQVTLRCSSQSGHNTVSWYQQALGQGPQFIFQYYREEENGRGNFPPRFSGLQFPNYSSELNVNALELDDSALYLCASSLGRTDTQYFGPGTRLTVL.

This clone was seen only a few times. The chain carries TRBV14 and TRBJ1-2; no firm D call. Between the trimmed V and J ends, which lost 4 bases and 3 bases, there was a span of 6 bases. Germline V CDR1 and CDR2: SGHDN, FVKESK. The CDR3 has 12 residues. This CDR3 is CASSPSDYGYTF. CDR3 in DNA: TGTGCCAGCAGCCCGTCAGACTATGGCTACACCTTC. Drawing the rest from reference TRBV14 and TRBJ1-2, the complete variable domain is EAGVTQFPSHSVIEKGQTVTLRCDPISGHDNLYWYRRVMGKEIKFLLHFVKESKQDESGMPNNRFLAERTGGTYSTLKVQPAELEDSGVYFCASSPSDYGYTFGSGTRLTVV.

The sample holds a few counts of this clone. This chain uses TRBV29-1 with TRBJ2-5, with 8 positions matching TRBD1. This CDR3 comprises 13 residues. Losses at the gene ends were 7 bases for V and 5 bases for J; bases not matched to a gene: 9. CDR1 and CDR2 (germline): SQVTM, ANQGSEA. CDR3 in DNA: TGCAGCGCTGGACAGGGTGGGGGGGAGACCCAGTACTTC. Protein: CSAGQGGGETQYF.

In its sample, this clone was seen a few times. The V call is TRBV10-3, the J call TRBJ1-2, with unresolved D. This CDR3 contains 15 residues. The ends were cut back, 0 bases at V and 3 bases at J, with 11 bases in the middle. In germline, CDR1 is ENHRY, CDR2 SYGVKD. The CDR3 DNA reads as TGTGCCATCAGTGAGTCGGCAGGAACCTACTATGGCTACACCTTC. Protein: CAISESAGTYYGYTF.

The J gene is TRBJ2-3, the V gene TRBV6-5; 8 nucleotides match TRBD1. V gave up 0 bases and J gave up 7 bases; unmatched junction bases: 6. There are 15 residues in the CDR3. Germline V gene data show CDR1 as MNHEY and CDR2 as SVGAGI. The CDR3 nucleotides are TGTGCCAGCAGTTACTCACAACAGGGGGAGTATACGCAGTATTTT. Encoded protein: CASSYSQQGEYTQYF.

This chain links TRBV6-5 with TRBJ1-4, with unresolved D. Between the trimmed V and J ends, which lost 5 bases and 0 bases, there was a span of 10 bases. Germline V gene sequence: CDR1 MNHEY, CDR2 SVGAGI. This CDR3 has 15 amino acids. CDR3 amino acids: CASSHRPATNEKLFF. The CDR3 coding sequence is TGTGCCAGCAGTCACAGACCTGCAACTAATGAAAAACTGTTTTTT.

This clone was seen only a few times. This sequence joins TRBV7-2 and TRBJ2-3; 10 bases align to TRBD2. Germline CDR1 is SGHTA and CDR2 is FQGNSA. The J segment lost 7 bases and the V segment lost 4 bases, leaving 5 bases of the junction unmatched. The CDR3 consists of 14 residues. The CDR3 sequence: CASSSAGGPYTQYF. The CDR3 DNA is TGTGCCAGCAGCTCAGCGGGGGGGCCTTATACGCAGTATTTT. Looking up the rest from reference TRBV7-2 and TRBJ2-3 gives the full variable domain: GAGVSQSPSNKVTEKGKDVELRCDPISGHTALYWYRQSLGQGLEFLIYFQGNSAPDKSGLPSDRFSAERTGGSVSTLTIQRTQQEDSAVYLCASSSAGGPYTQYFGPGTRLTVL.

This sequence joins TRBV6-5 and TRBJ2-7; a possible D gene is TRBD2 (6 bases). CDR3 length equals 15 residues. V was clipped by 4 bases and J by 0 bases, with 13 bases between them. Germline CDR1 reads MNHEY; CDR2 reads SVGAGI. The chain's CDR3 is CASSFGTPGSYEQYF. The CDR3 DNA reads TGTGCCAGCAGTTTCGGGACTCCCGGCTCCTACGAGCAGTACTTC.